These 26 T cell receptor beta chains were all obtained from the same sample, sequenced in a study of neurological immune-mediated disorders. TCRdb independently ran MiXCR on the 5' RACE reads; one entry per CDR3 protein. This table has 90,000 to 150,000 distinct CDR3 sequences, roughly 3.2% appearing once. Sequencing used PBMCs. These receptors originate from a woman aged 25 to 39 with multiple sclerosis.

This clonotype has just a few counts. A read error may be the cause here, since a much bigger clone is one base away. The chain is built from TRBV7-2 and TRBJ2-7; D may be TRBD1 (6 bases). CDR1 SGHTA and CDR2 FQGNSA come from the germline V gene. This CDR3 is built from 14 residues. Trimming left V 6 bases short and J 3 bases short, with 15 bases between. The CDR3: CASSWTVPNYEQYV. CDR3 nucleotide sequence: TGTGCCAGCAGTTGGACAGTACCAAACTACGAGCAGTACGTC.

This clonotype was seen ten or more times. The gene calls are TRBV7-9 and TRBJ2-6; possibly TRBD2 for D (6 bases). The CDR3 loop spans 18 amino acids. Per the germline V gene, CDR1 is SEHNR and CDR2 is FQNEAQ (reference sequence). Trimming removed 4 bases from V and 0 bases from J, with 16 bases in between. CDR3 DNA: TGTGCCAGCAGCTCTGAATGGGACTTCAGCTCTGGGGCCAACGTCCTGACTTTC. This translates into CASSSEWDFSSGANVLTF. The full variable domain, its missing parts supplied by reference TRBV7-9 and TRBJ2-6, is DTGVSQNPRHKITKRGQNVTFRCDPISEHNRLYWYRQTLGQGPEFLTYFQNEAQLEKSRLLSDRFSAERPKGSFSTLEIQRTEQGDSAMYLCASSSEWDFSSGANVLTFGAGSRLTVL.

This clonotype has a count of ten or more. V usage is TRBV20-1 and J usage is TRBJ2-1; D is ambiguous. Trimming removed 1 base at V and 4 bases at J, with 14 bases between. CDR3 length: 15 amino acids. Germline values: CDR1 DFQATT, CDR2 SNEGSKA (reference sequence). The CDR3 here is CSARAGPTPYNEQFF. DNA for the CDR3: TGCAGTGCTAGAGCTGGCCCTACCCCTTACAATGAGCAGTTCTTC.

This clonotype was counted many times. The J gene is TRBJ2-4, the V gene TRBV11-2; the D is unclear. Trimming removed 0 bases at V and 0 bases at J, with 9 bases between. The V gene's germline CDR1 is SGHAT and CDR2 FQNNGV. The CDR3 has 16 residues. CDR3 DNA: TGTGCCAGCAGCTTAGACGACCAACTAGCCAAAAACATTCAGTACTTC. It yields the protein CASSLDDQLAKNIQYF.

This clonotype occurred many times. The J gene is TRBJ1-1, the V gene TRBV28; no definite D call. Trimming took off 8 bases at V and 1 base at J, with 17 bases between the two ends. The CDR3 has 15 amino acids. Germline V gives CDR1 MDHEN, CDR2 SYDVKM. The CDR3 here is CASWEEGGGNTEAFF. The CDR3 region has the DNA TGTGCCAGCTGGGAGGAGGGTGGCGGGAACACTGAAGCTTTCTTT.

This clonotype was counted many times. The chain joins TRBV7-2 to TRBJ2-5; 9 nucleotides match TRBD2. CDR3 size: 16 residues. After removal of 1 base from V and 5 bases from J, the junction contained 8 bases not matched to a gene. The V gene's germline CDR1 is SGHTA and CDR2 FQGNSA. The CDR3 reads CASSLVGGGAVETQYF. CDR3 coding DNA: TGTGCCAGCAGCTTAGTAGGCGGGGGGGCGGTGGAGACCCAGTACTTC.

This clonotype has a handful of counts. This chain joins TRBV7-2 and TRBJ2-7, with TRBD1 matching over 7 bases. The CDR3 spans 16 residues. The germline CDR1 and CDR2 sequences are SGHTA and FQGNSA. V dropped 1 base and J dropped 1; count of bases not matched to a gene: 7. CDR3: CASSLGQGEASYEQYF. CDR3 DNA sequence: TGTGCCAGCAGCTTAGGACAGGGCGAAGCATCCTACGAGCAGTACTTC.

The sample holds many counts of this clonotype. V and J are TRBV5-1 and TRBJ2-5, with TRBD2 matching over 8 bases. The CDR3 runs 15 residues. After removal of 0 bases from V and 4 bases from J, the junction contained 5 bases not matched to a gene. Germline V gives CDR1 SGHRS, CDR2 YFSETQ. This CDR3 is CASSLAGGPVETQYF. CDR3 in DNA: TGCGCCAGCAGCTTGGCGGGAGGGCCGGTAGAGACCCAGTACTTC.

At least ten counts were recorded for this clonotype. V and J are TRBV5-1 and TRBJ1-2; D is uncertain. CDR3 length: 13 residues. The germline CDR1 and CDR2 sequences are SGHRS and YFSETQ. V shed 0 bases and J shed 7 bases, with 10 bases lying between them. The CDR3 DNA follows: TGCGCCAGCAGCTTGGGGCAGGAACCTGGCTACACCTTC. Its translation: CASSLGQEPGYTF. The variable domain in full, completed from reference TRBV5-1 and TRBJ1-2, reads KAGVTQTPRYLIKTRGQQVTLSCSPISGHRSVSWYQQTPGQGLQFLFEYFSETQRNKGNFPGRFSGRQFSNSRSEMNVSTLELGDSALYLCASSLGQEPGYTFGSGTRLTVV.

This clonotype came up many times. CDR3 in DNA: TGTGCCAGCAGTTTTTCCTCCAGGGGACCAACTATCTCCGAGCAGTACTTC. This gives the protein CASSFSSRGPTISEQYF. The chain is built from TRBV12-3 or TRBV12-4 and TRBJ2-7; weak D call: TRBD1 (6 bases). The CDR3 is 17 amino acids. The V and J ends lost 3 bases and 6 bases respectively, with 24 bases between them.

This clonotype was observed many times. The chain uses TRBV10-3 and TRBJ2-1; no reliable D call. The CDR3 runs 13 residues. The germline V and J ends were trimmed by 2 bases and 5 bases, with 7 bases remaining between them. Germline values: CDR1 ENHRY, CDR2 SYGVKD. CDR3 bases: TGTGCCATCAGTGAGGTCCCGGACAATGAGCAGTTCTTC. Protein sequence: CAISEVPDNEQFF.

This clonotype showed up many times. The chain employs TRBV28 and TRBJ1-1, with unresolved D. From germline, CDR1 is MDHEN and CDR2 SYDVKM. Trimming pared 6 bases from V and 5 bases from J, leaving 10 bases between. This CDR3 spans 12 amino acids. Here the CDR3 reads CASRRSRTEAFF. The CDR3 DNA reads TGTGCCAGCAGGCGGTCGAGAACTGAAGCTTTCTTT.

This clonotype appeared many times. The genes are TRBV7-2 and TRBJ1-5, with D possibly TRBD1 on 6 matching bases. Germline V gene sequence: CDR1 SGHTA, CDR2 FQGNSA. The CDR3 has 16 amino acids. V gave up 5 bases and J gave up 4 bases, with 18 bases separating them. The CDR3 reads CASSPLSDRGNQPQHF. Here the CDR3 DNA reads TGTGCCAGCAGCCCGCTCTCGGACAGAGGGAATCAGCCCCAGCATTTT.

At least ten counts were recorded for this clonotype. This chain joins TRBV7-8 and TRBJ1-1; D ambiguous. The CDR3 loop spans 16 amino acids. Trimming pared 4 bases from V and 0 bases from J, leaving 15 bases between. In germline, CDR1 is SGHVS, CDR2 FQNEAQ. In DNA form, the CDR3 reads TGTGCCAGCAGCTCACACAAACAGTGGATGAACACTGAAGCTTTCTTT. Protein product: CASSSHKQWMNTEAFF.

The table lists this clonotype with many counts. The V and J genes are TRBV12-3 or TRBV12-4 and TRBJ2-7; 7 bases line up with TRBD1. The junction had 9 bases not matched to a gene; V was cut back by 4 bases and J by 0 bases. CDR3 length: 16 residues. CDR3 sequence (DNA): TGTGCCAGCAGTTCCTCCCCGACAGGGCGCTCCTACGAGCAGTACTTC. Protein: CASSSSPTGRSYEQYF.

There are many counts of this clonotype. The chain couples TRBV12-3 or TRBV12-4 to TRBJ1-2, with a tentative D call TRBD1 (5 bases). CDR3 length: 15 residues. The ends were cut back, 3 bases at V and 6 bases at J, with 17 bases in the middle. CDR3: CASSFGLGGEDGYTF. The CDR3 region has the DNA TGTGCCAGCAGTTTTGGGTTAGGAGGGGAGGATGGCTACACCTTC.

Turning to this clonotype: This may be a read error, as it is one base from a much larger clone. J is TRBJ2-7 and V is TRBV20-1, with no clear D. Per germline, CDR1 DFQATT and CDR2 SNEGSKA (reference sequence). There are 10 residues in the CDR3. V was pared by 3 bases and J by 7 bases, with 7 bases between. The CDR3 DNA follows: TGCAGTGCTAGCCCCAAAGAGCAGTACTTC. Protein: CSASPKEQYF.

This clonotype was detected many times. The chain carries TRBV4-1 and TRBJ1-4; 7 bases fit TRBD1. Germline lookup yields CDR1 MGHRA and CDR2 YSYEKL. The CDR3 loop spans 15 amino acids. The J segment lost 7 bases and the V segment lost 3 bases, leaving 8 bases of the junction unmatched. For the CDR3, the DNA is TGCGCCAGCAGCCAGGGACAGCTCCAGGGTGAAAAACTGTTTTTT. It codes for CASSQGQLQGEKLFF.

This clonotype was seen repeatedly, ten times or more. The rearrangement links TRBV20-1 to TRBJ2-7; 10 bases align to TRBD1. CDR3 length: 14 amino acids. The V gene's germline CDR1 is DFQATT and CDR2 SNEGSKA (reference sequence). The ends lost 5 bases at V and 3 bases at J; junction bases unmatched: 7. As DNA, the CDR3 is TGCAGTGCTCGACAGGGGGCGCGTGTCTACGAGCAGTACTTC. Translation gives CSARQGARVYEQYF.

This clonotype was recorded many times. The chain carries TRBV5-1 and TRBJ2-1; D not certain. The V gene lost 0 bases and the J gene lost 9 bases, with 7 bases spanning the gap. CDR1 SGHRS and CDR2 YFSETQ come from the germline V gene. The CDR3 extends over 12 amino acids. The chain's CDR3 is CASSLGESEQFF. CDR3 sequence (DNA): TGCGCCAGCAGCTTGGGGGAAAGTGAGCAGTTCTTC.

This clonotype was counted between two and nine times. The CDR3 DNA follows: TGTGCTAGTGGTTTGGGGACAGGGTGGGCTGAAGCTTTCTTT. This gives the protein CASGLGTGWAEAFF. The rearrangement joins TRBV12-5 to TRBJ1-1; 8 positions match TRBD1. CDR3 length equals 14 residues. CDR1 LGHNT and CDR2 FRNRAP come from the germline V gene. The J segment lost 6 bases and the V segment lost 1 base, leaving 4 bases of the junction unmatched.

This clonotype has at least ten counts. CDR3 sequence: CASSLRWGGEQFF. DNA of the CDR3: TGTGCCAGCAGTTTGAGGTGGGGGGGTGAGCAGTTCTTC. This rearrangement joins TRBV12-3 or TRBV12-4 to TRBJ2-1; 7 nucleotides line up with TRBD2. This CDR3 region has 13 residues. V shed 3 bases and J 9 bases; nucleotides not matched to a gene: 5.

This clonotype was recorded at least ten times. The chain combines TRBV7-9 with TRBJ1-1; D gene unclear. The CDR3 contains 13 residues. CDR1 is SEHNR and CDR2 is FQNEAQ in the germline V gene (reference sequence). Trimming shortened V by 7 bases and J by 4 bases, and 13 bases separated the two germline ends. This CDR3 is CASTPIIATEAFF. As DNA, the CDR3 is TGTGCCAGCACCCCGATTATAGCCACTGAAGCTTTCTTT. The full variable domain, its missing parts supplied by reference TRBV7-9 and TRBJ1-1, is DTGVSQNPRHKITKRGQNVTFRCDPISEHNRLYWYRQTLGQGPEFLTYFQNEAQLEKSRLLSDRFSAERPKGSFSTLEIQRTEQGDSAMYLCASTPIIATEAFFGQGTRLTVV.

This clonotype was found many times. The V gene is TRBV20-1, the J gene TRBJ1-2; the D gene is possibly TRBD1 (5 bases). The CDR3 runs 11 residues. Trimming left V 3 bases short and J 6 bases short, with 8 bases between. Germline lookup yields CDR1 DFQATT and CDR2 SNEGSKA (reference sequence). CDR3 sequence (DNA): TGCAGTGCTAGGTTGGGGGATGGCTACACCTTC. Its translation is CSARLGDGYTF.

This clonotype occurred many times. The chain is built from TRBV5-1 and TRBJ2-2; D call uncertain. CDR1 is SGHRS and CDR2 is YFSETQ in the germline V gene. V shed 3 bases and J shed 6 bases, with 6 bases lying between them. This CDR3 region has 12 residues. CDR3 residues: CASSWEAGELFF. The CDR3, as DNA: TGCGCCAGCAGCTGGGAAGCCGGGGAGCTGTTTTTT.

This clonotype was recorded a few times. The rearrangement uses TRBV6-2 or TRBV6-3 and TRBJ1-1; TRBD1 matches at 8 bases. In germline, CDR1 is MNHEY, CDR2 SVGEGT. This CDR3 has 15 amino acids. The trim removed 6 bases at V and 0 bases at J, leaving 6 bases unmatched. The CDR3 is CASRDRQGMNTEAFF. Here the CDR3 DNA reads TGTGCCAGCAGAGATAGACAGGGGATGAACACTGAAGCTTTCTTT.